This TCR beta chain was recorded in a study of T cell responses to AZD1222 COVID-19 vaccine (dated by TCRdb to the early 2020s). The study in broad terms: TCR sequencing was performed for about 240 trial participants, of whom about 200 were given two doses of AZD1222 and approximately 26 were given two doses of MenACWY control vaccine. Trial participants were enrolled by age into 18-55, 56-69 and 70-plus year subgroups, with approximately 160, 26 and 62 TCR-sequenced participants respectively.

The CDR3 regions of human TCRbeta chains were subjected to immunosequencing. Per the original workflow: TCRs in the repertoires were compared against a reference library of SARS-CoV-2-specific TCRs that had been generated with the MIRA antigen-specificity platform. Breadth meant the fraction of unique TCRs that were SARS-CoV-2-associated, whereas depth meant the fraction of total T cells that were SARS-CoV-2-associated. Using the MIRA data, each spike-specific TCR was assigned both to the spike region to which the TCR was reactive and to a CD4 or CD8 class. Log10-transformed breadth and depth values were compared by one-way ANOVA with Sidak's multiple comparisons tests. Imported from immuneACCESS, the table was reduced by TCRdb to in-frame sequences with V and J called. These copies leave out some clones; in studies compared against another copy, an unresolved V gene accounts for under half, and the cause of the remainder is not known. D and trimming come from the DNA, and the V and J calls and clone size come from that table. The sample table holds 150,000 to 200,000 clones, of which over 70% were seen once. The ten largest clones take up 2.5% to 3% of the sample.

What the work shows at the level of the full study, not this receptor alone: CD4 TCRs associated with the vaccine covered the entire spike protein, and the dominant responses were in regions 160-218 and 743-854. Conclusions about previously exposed vaccinees were limited because only a handful of AZD1222 recipients were SARS-CoV-2 seropositive at baseline. A significant rise in spike-specific TCR breadth and depth was observed after two AZD1222 doses relative to day 0 and relative to MenACWY recipients. Because no day 14 peak-response samples were available, repertoires were characterized only after the peak T cell response. Most participants were white British and females outnumbered males, and the authors suggested that clonal diversity may have been underestimated. Epitopes outside the regions mutated in the B.1.351 and B.1.1.7 variants were reportedly recognized by nearly half of the unique spike-specific TCRs. In the small 56-69-year group, the increase in depth fell short of significance, most likely because of low power.

What the time point label conveys for this sample: baseline before first vaccination. The treatment or condition label, as the study defines it: meningococcal conjugate vaccine given as trial control. Vaccinee samples were obtained from the UK trials COV001 and COV002, which included a single-blind randomized controlled phase 2/3 trial of AZD1222 (ChAdOx1 nCoV-19) in healthy adults. For TCRbeta chain sequencing, PBMC samples were collected from trial participants at day 0 and at day 28 after the second dose. V is reduced by 4 bases and J by 9 bases, leaving a spacing of 15 bases between them. In the germline V gene, CDR1 corresponds to SGDLS and CDR2 to YYNGEE. The CDR3 spans 13 residues, from the cysteine through the phenylalanine. The kept DNA is CDR3 alone, 39 bases in frame from the first base. In regard to this clone: What this receptor recognizes is not known. Nothing much larger sits one base from this clone, and base qualities are not available.

The TCR comes from an adult in good health. The chain was built from TRBV9 and TRBJ2-3, with the D gene uncertain. Sequenced here: peripheral blood, sampled on day 0 of MenACWY control vaccination. The DNA reads TGTGCCAGCAGCCCCCCCGACCACCCCACGCAGTATTTT. Its protein reads: CASSPPDHPTQYF.